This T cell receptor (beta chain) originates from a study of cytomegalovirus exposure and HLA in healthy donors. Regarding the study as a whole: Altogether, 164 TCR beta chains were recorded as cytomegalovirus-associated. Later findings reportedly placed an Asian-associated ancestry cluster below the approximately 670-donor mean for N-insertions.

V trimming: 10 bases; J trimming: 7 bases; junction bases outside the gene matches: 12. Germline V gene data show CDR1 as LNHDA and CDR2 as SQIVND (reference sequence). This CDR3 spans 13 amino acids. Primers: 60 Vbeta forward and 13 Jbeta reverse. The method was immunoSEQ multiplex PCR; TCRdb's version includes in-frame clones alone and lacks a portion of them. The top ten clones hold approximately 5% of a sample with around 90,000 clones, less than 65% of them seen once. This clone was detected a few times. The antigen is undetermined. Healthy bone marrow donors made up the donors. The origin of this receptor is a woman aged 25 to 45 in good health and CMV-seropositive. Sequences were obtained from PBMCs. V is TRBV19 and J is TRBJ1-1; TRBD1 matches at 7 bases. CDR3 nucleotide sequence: TGTGCCACCAAAGAGGGGGCTTTGCATGAAGCTTTCTTT. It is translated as CATKEGALHEAFF.